This section outlines one T cell receptor (beta chain) sequence together with its context. The data derive from a study of T cells in Graves' hyperthyroidism and ophthalmopathy. Ophthalmopathy patients all had a Clinical Activity Score of at least 3, a NOSPECS grade of at least 4 and disease under 3 months old. Patients having uncontrolled infection, another autoimmune disease, pregnancy or lactation were not included. Cells are PBMCs isolated from 9 to 10 ml of fresh blood. From RNA transcripts, TCR beta CDR3 regions were amplified. HTBI primers were employed in a first-round RT-PCR of the TCR CDR3. MiXCR was run by TCRdb on the multiplex PCR reads, yielding one entry per CDR3 protein. The table lists roughly 500,000 distinct CDR3 sequences, less than 25% of them singletons. This CDR3 is 14 amino acids long. Germline V lookup: CDR1 MDHEN, CDR2 SYDVKM. The trim removed 5 bases at V and 5 bases at J, leaving 6 bases unmatched.

The clonotype originates from a woman aged 25-40 years with Graves' ophthalmopathy. Sequenced input: blood. This chain uses TRBV28 with TRBJ1-5; 7 nucleotides align to TRBD1. CDR3 protein: CASSPGQDDQPQHF. The CDR3 DNA reads TGTGCCAGCAGTCCTGGACAGGACGATCAGCCCCAGCATTTT.